The source of this TCR beta chain is a study of blood T cell repertoires in COVID-19. Background on the study: Sites across the United States, Italy and Spain contributed samples from acute and convalescent COVID-19. PBMCs, B-cell-depleted T cells, or T cells provided the cDNA or gDNA that made up the material.

Trimming at V came to 5 bases and at J to 6 bases, leaving 4 bases not matched to a gene. The CDR3 is 14 residues long. Germline CDR1 and CDR2: PRHDT and FYEKMQ (reference sequence). Per the authors' pipeline: Reference gene primer amplification gave estimated nucleated cell counts. Clones were sequenced by immunoSEQ multiplex PCR, and TCRdb holds only the in-frame ones, with some missing. The V and J calls and clone size were taken over from that table, and D and trimming were inferred from the DNA. This sample yields 250,000 or so clones, of which over 80% are seen a single time; around 3.1% belongs to the top ten. Each exposed participant met a COVID-19 case in the 2 weeks preceding study entry.

This chain links TRBV13 with TRBJ2-2, with 9 bases matching TRBD2. Sequenced material: PBMCs or T cells enriched from blood (not recorded which). This TCR was recovered from a woman between 40 and 50 years old who had been exposed to COVID-19. The CDR3 region has the DNA TGTGCCAGCAGCCCGGGACTAGCTTCCGGGGAGCTGTTTTTT. Amino acid sequence: CASSPGLASGELFF. Full variable domain (missing parts from reference TRBV13 and TRBJ2-2): AAGVIQSPRHLIKEKRETATLKCYPIPRHDTVYWYQQGPGQDPQFLISFYEKMQSDKGSIPDRFSAQQFSDYHSELNMSSLELGDSALYFCASSPGLASGELFFGEGSRLTVL.